This T cell receptor (beta chain) came from a study of blood T cell repertoires in COVID-19. In the study overall: Sample material is recorded as cDNA or gDNA derived from T cells, B-cell-depleted T cells, or PBMCs.

Source study methods: Researchers report that nucleated cell counts were estimated from reference gene primer amplification. Clones were read by immunoSEQ multiplex PCR, and TCRdb kept only the in-frame ones, dropping some. The V and J calls and clone size are taken from that table; D and trimming were inferred from the DNA. Found here are some 330,000 clones, around nine tenths of them singletons; the top ten hold about 5%. V was trimmed by 5 bases and J by 1 base, leaving 5 bases between them. The CDR3 totals 12 residues. Germline CDR1 reads PRHDT; CDR2 reads FYEKMQ (reference sequence). Categorization into cohorts depended on clinical history that participants reported. For recovered donors of Cohort 3, there were two negative PCRs, clearance, or symptom resolution.

The sequencing sample was made of PBMCs or T cells enriched from blood (not recorded which). The V gene is TRBV13, the J gene TRBJ1-1, with D unresolved. The receptor was derived from a man in his thirties or forties who had recovered from COVID-19. This chain's CDR3 is CASSPQNTEAFF. CDR3 sequence (DNA): TGTGCCAGCAGCCCACAGAACACTGAAGCTTTCTTT.